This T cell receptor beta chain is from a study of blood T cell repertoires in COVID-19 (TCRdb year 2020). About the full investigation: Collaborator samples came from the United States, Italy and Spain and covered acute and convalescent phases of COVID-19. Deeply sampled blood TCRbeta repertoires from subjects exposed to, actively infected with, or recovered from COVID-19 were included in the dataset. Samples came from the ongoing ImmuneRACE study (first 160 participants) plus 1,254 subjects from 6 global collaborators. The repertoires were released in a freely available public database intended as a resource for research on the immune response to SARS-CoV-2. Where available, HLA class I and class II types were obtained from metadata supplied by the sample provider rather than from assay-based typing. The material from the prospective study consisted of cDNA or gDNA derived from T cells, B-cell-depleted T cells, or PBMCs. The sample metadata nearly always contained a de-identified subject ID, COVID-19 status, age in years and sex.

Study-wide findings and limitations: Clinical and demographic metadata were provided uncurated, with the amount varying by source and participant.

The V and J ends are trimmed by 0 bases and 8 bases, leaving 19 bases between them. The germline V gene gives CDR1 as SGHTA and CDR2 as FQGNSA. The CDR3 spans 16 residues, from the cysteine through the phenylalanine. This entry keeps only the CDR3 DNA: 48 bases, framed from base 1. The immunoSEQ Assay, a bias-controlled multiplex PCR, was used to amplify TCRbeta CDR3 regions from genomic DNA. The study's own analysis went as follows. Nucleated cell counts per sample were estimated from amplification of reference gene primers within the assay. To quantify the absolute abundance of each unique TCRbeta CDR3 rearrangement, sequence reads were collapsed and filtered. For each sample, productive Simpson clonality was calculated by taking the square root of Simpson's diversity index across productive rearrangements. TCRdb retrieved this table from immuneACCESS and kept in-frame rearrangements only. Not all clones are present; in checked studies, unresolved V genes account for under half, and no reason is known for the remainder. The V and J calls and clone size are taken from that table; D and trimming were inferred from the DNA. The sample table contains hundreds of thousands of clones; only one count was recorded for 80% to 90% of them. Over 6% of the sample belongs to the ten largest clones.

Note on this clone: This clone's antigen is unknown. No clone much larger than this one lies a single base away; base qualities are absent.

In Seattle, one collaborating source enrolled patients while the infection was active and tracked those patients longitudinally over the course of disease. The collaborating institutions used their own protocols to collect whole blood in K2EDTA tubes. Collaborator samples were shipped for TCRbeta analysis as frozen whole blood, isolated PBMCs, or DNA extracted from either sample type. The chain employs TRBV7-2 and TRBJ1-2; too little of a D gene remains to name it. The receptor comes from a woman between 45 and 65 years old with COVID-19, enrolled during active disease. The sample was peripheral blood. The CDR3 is CASSLARGVEGGGYTF. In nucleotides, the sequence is TGTGCCAGCAGCTTAGCGCGGGGAGTGGAGGGAGGCGGCTACACCTTC.